The source of this T cell receptor (beta chain) is a study of response to subunit inactivated influenza vaccine. General observations from the study: New T cells are recruited in small numbers by each seasonal influenza vaccination, according to the authors' suggestion.

This clonotype has a count of ten or more. Antigen unknown. One entry per CDR3 protein, called by TCRdb with MiXCR from the RT-PCR reads. The data contain 500,000 to 600,000 distinct CDR3 sequences, about 11% of them singletons. Germline-derived CDR1 and CDR2 are LGHDT and YNNKEL (reference sequence). The CDR3 covers 17 residues. V lost 4 bases to trimming and J lost 0 bases; unmatched junction nucleotides: 7. The clonotype was recovered from a man between 45 and 60 years old who received an inactivated influenza vaccine. The starting material was PBMCs from blood, obtained on the day of vaccination. The chain joins TRBV3-1 to TRBJ2-2; 8 bases map to TRBD2. CDR3 sequence: CASSPRTSLTNTGELFF. The CDR3 DNA reads as TGTGCCAGCAGCCCTCGGACTAGCTTGACGAACACCGGGGAGCTGTTTTTT.